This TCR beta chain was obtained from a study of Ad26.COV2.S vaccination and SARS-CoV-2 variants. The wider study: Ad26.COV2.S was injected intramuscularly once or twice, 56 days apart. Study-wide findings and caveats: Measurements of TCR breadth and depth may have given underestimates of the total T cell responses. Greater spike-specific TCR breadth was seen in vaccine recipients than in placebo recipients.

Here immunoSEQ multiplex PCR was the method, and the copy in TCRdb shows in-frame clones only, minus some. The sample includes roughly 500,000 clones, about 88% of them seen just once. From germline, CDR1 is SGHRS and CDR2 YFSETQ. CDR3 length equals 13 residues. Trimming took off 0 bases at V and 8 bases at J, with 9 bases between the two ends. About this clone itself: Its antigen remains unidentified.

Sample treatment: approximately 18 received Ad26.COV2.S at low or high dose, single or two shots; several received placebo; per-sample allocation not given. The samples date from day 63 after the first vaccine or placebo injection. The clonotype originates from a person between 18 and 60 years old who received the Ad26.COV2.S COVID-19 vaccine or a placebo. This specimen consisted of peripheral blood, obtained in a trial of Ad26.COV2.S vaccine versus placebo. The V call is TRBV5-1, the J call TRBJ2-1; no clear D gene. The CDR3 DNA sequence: TGCGCCAGCAGCTTGGCACTATTCGATGAGCAGTTCTTC. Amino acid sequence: CASSLALFDEQFF.